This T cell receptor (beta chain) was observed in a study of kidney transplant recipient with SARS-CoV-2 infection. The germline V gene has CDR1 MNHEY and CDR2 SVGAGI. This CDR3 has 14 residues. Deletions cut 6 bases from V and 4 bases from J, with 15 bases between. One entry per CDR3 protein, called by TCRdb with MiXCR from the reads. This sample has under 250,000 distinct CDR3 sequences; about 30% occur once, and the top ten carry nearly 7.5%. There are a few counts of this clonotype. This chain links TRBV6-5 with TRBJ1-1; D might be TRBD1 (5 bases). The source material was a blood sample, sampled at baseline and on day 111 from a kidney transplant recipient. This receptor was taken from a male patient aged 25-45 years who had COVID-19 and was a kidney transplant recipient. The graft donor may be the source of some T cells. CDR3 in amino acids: CASSGDRGGTEAFF. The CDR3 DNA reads TGTGCCAGCAGCGGGGACCGGGGGGGCACTGAAGCTTTCTTT.